The T cell receptor beta chain under discussion was sequenced for a study of blood T cells in healthy people across ages. Germline V gene lookup returns CDR1 DFQATT and CDR2 SNEGSKA (reference sequence). CDR3 size: 13 residues. Deletions cut 1 base from V and 5 bases from J, with 10 bases between. Then a second PCR, running roughly 7 to 11 cycles, was carried out with a sample-barcoded 5' primer and a J-beta primer mix. Each CDR3 protein gets one entry after TCRdb re-called the 5' RACE reads with MiXCR. The sample comprises 1.5 million to 2 million distinct CDR3 sequences, 40% to 55% of which are singletons, and over 2% rests with the top ten. This clonotype was counted a few times.

The chain recombines TRBV20-1 with TRBJ2-3; maybe TRBD2 (5 bases). The receptor was derived from a woman between 40 and 55 years old in good health. The sequencing input was blood. The CDR3 nucleotides are TGCAGTGCTAGAGCCGGACTGGGAGATACGCAGTATTTT. Its translation is CSARAGLGDTQYF.